Listed below are T cell receptor beta chains from one sample, sequenced in a study of blood T cell repertoires in COVID-19. Assay: immunoSEQ multiplex PCR; the TCRdb copy retains only in-frame clones and omits some. The sample carries 300,000 to 350,000 clones, around 90% recorded once. Source material: peripheral blood. These receptors came from a man in his late teens or twenties with active or convalescent COVID-19. CDR3s include the opening cysteine and the closing phenylalanine or tryptophan. A D gene is named only where the DNA matches it firmly. For some rows the clone size is stated as once, few or many, or as a class when expanded; others skip it.

J gene | D gene | clone size | CDR3 length | V gene | CDR3 protein | CDR3 DNA
TRBJ2-2 | TRBD1 | . | 15 | TRBV27 | CASTWKTGITGELFF | TGTGCCAGCACCTGGAAGACAGGGATCACCGGGGAGCTGTTTTTT
TRBJ1-6 | . | many | 11 | TRBV10-2 | CASSPNSALHF | TGCGCCAGCTCACCTAATTCGGCCCTCCACTTT
TRBJ2-3 | . | . | 12 | TRBV11-1 | CASSSRQDTQYF | TGTGCCAGCAGCTCCCGACAAGATACGCAGTATTTT
TRBJ2-1 | TRBD2 | . | 15 | TRBV13 | CASSKLAEFYNEQFF | TGTGCCAGCAGCAAACTAGCGGAGTTTTACAATGAGCAGTTCTTC
TRBJ1-2 | . | . | 13 | TRBV4-1 | CASSLTGLYGYTF | TGCGCCAGCAGCCTAACGGGACTCTATGGCTACACCTTC
TRBJ1-5 | . | . | 14 | TRBV19 | CASSSPRGWEPQHF | TGTGCCAGTAGTAGCCCAAGGGGGTGGGAGCCCCAGCATTTT
TRBJ2-1 | . | . | 17 | TRBV6-1 | CASSDSRASAGYNEQFF | TGTGCCAGCAGTGATTCCCGGGCTAGCGCGGGCTACAATGAGCAGTTCTTC
TRBJ1-2 | . | . | 13 | TRBV27 | CASSLSVNYGYTF | TGTGCCAGCAGTTTAAGCGTTAACTATGGCTACACCTTC
TRBJ1-3 | . | . | 14 | TRBV7-2 | CASSPPANGNTIYF | TGTGCCAGCAGCCCCCCAGCGAATGGAAACACCATATATTTT
TRBJ2-7 | . | . | 14 | TRBV9 | CASSVDPGSYEQYF | TGTGCCAGCAGCGTAGATCCGGGGTCCTACGAGCAGTACTTC
TRBJ2-5 | TRBD2 | . | 16 | TRBV12-5 | CASGPEGLADIKSQYF | TGTGCTAGTGGTCCTGAAGGGCTAGCGGACATTAAGTCCCAGTACTTC
TRBJ2-7 | TRBD1 | . | 15 | TRBV7-8 | CASSLGQGPSYEQYF | TGTGCCAGCAGCTTAGGACAGGGGCCTTCCTACGAGCAGTACTTC
TRBJ2-1 | TRBD1 | . | 18 | TRBV28 | CASSFLNRQGSSYNEQFF | TGTGCCAGCAGTTTTCTGAACCGACAGGGCAGCTCCTACAATGAGCAGTTCTTC
TRBJ1-1 | TRBD1 | . | 12 | TRBV9 | CASSGDRGLAFF | TGTGCCAGCAGCGGTGACAGGGGGCTTGCTTTCTTT
TRBJ2-7 | TRBD1 | . | 13 | TRBV7-2 | CASSRDRIYEQYF | TGTGCCAGCAGCCGGGACAGAATATACGAGCAGTACTTC
TRBJ2-5 | . | . | 16 | TRBV4-1 | CASSPLHGAEQETQYF | TGCGCCAGCAGCCCCTTACACGGAGCGGAACAAGAGACCCAGTACTTC
TRBJ1-3 | TRBD1 | . | 15 | TRBV6-5 | CASTKPGTVENTIYF | TGTGCCAGCACAAAGCCCGGGACAGTTGAAAACACCATATATTTT
TRBJ2-7 | . | . | 15 | TRBV5-1 | CASSGRDTTPYEQYF | TGCGCCAGCAGTGGACGGGACACCACTCCCTACGAGCAGTACTTC
TRBJ2-2 | . | . | 15 | TRBV7-2 | CASSLELEEAGELFF | TGTGCCAGCAGCTTAGAGCTAGAGGAGGCCGGGGAGCTGTTTTTT
TRBJ1-1 | . | . | 13 | TRBV3-1/TRBV3-2 | CASSQESYRGAFF | TGTGCCAGCAGCCAAGAATCGTATCGGGGAGCTTTCTTT
TRBJ1-1 | . | . | 13 | TRBV29-1 | CSVGQRMNTEAFF | TGCAGCGTTGGACAGCGCATGAACACTGAAGCTTTCTTT
TRBJ2-4 | . | . | 17 | TRBV9 | CASSDNRDTLAKNIQYF | TGTGCCAGCAGCGACAACCGGGACACCCTAGCCAAAAACATTCAGTACTTC
TRBJ1-2 | . | . | 13 | TRBV5-4 | CASSLSGNYGYTF | TGTGCCAGCAGCTTGTCAGGGAACTATGGCTACACCTTC
TRBJ1-2 | TRBD1 | once | 15 | TRBV19 | CASSVTTGRNYGYTF | TGTGCCAGTAGCGTGACGACAGGGAGGAACTATGGCTACACCTTC
TRBJ1-1 | TRBD1 | . | 14 | TRBV10-2 | CASTRQGRPTEAFF | TGCGCCAGCACCCGACAGGGGCGACCTACTGAAGCTTTCTTT
TRBJ1-1 | . | . | 14 | TRBV27 | CASSSYMQDTEAFF | TGTGCCAGCAGTTCCTATATGCAGGACACTGAAGCTTTCTTT
TRBJ2-1 | TRBD1 | . | 13 | TRBV10-2 | CASRKTGAYEQFF | TGCGCCAGCAGAAAGACAGGGGCCTATGAGCAGTTCTTC
TRBJ1-2 | TRBD1 | . | 15 | TRBV5-5 | CASSPPGTGLIGYTF | TGTGCCAGCAGCCCCCCCGGGACAGGGTTGATCGGCTACACCTTC
TRBJ1-2 | TRBD1 | . | 14 | TRBV7-9 | CASSADRGYWGYTF | TGTGCCAGCAGCGCGGACAGGGGGTATTGGGGCTACACCTTC
TRBJ1-1 | TRBD1 | . | 17 | TRBV9 | CASSAPRETGLLTEAFF | TGTGCCAGCAGCGCGCCGAGGGAGACAGGGCTTCTCACTGAAGCTTTCTTT
TRBJ1-2 | TRBD1 | . | 13 | TRBV27 | CASRQGGGYGYTF | TGTGCCAGCAGACAGGGGGGGGGTTATGGCTACACCTTC
TRBJ2-1 | TRBD2 | . | 18 | TRBV7-2 | CASSSPRVGLAGVHEQFF | TGTGCCAGCAGCTCGCCCCGGGTGGGGCTAGCGGGAGTTCATGAGCAGTTCTTC
TRBJ1-2 | . | . | 14 | TRBV28 | CASSLAGGNYGYTF | TGTGCCAGCAGTTTAGCGGGGGGTAACTATGGCTACACCTTC
TRBJ2-7 | . | . | 14 | TRBV4-1 | CASSRREESYEQYF | TGCGCCAGCAGCCGGCGTGAGGAATCGTACGAGCAGTACTTC
TRBJ1-3 | . | . | 13 | TRBV15 | CATKTSSGNTIYF | TGTGCCACCAAGACAAGCTCTGGAAACACCATATATTTT
TRBJ2-7 | TRBD1 | . | 16 | TRBV18 | CASSQDRAGRAYEQYF | TGTGCCAGCTCCCAGGACAGGGCGGGTCGCGCCTACGAGCAGTACTTC
TRBJ1-4 | . | . | 13 | TRBV28 | CASSLTGNRKLFF | TGTGCCAGCAGTCTGACGGGGAATAGGAAACTGTTTTTT
TRBJ1-6 | . | . | 16 | TRBV4-1 | CASSQDGAAPGSPLHF | TGCGCCAGCAGCCAAGATGGGGCAGCCCCTGGATCACCCCTCCACTTT
TRBJ2-7 | TRBD1 | . | 19 | TRBV7-2 | CASSPRGNRGQGSPYEQYF | TGTGCCAGCAGCCCTAGGGGGAATCGGGGACAGGGGTCTCCCTACGAGCAGTACTTC
TRBJ1-5 | . | . | 15 | TRBV11-2 | CASSTRRGGNQPQHF | TGTGCCAGCAGCACTCGGCGGGGAGGCAATCAGCCCCAGCATTTT
TRBJ2-3 | . | . | 15 | TRBV29-1 | CSSISTEVITDTQYF | TGCAGCTCAATTTCGACTGAGGTCATCACAGATACGCAGTATTTT
TRBJ1-2 | TRBD1 | . | 13 | TRBV5-1 | CASSSGGSDGYTF | TGCGCCAGCAGCTCAGGGGGCTCGGATGGCTACACCTTC
TRBJ2-7 | . | . | 15 | TRBV27 | CASSYLGGLVYEQYF | TGTGCCAGCAGTTATTTGGGCGGGCTGGTCTACGAGCAGTACTTC